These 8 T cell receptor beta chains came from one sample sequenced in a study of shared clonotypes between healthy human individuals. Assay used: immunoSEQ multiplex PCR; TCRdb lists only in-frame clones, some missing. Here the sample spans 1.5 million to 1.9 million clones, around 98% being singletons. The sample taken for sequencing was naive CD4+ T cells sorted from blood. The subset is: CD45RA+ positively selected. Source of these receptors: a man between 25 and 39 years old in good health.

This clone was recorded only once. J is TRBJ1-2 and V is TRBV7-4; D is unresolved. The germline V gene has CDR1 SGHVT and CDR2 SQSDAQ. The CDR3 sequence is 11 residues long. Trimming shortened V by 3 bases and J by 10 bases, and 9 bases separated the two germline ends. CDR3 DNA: TGTGCCAGCAGCTTCCTCAGGTACTACACCTTC. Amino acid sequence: CASSFLRYYTF.

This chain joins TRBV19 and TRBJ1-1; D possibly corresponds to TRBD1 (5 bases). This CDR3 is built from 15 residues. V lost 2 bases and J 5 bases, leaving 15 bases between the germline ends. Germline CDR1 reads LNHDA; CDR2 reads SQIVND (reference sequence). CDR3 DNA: TGTGCCAGTAGTATATGGGGGAGTAGGGGTACTGAAGCTTTCTTT. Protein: CASSIWGSRGTEAFF.

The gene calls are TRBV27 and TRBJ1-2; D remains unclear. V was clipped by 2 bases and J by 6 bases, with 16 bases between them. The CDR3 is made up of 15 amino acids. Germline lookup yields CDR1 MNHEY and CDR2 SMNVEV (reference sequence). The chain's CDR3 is CASSLRDRGPHGYTF. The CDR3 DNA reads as TGTGCCAGCAGTTTAAGAGATAGAGGTCCTCATGGCTACACCTTC.

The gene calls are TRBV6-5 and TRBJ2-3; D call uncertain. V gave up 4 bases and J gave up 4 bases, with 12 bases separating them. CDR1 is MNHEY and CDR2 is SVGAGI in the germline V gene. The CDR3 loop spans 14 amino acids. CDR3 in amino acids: CASSLGPFADTQYF. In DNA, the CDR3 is TGTGCCAGCAGTTTAGGCCCCTTCGCAGATACGCAGTATTTT.

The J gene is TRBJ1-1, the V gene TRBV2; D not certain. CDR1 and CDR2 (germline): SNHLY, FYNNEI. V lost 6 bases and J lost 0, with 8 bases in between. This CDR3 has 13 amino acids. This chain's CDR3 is CASRHGVNTEAFF. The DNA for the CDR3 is TGTGCCAGCAGGCATGGGGTGAACACTGAAGCTTTCTTT. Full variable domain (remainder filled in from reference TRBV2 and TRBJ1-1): EPEVTQTPSHQVTQMGQEVILRCVPISNHLYFYWYRQILGQKVEFLVSFYNNEISEKSEIFDDQFSVERPDGSNFTLKIRSTKLEDSAMYFCASRHGVNTEAFFGQGTRLTVV.

This CDR3 reads CASSQDENPSGNTIYF. CDR3 nucleotides: TGTGCCAGCAGCCAAGATGAAAACCCCTCTGGAAACACCATATATTTT. The chain recombines TRBV4-2 with TRBJ1-3; D remains ambiguous. V was cut by 0 bases and J by 0 bases, with 9 bases left in between. CDR3 length: 16 residues. In germline, CDR1 is LGHNA, CDR2 YNFKEQ.

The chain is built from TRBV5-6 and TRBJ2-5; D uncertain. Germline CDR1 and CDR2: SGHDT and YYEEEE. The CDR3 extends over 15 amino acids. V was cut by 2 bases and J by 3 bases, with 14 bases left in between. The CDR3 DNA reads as TGTGCCAGCAGCTTCTACGCACCCTTAAAAGAGACCCAGTACTTC. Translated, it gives CASSFYAPLKETQYF.

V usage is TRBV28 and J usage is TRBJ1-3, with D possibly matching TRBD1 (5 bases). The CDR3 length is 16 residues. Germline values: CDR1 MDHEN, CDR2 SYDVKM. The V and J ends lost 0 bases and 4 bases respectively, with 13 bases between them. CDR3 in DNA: TGTGCCAGCAGTTTATGGTCATTTGGGACCGGAAACACCATATATTTT. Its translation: CASSLWSFGTGNTIYF.